Listed below are T cell receptor beta chains from one sample, sequenced in a study of human T cells and chemical hapten exposure. TCRdb re-called the RACE reads with MiXCR, one entry per CDR3 protein. The table shows some 49,000 distinct CDR3 sequences, with about a tenth occurring only once. Sample: whole blood, taken in connection with sensitization to the hapten diphenylcyclopropenone (DPC). The receptors derive from a woman between 45 and 65 years old with alopecia areata. Some clones in this sample may be carry-over from other donors' samples. Each CDR3 is given with its conserved first and last residue. Fields, in order: clone size, V gene, J gene, CDR3 length, D gene, CDR3 protein, CDR3 DNA. The D gene is left open where the match is weak. Clone sizes are given selectively: once, few, many, or a class where the clone is expanded.

>NA|TRBV10-3|TRBJ2-7|13|TRBD1
CAGRGQGSYEQYF
TGTGCCGGGCGGGGACAGGGCTCCTACGAGCAGTACTTC
>many|TRBV6-2/TRBV6-3|TRBJ1-1|14|NA
CASSWVLGNTEAFF
TGTGCCAGCAGTTGGGTGTTGGGGAACACTGAAGCTTTCTTT
>NA|TRBV28|TRBJ2-7|13|NA
CASSLGIVVDQYF
TGTGCCAGCAGTTTAGGTATTGTGGTAGATCAGTACTTC
>many|TRBV20-1|TRBJ2-1|13|TRBD2
CSAGLAPYNEQFF
TGCAGTGCCGGACTAGCGCCGTACAATGAGCAGTTCTTC
>many|TRBV7-9|TRBJ2-3|16|NA
CASSSPRGGGSDTQYF
TGTGCCAGCAGCTCCCCCAGGGGCGGGGGCTCAGATACGCAGTATTTT
>few|TRBV6-1|TRBJ2-3|14|NA
CASNFLGGTDTQYF
TGTGCCAGCAATTTCCTCGGGGGCACAGATACGCAGTATTTT
>many|TRBV3-1|TRBJ2-5|16|NA
CASSFLPPGAQETQYF
TGTGCCAGCAGCTTTTTACCGCCGGGAGCACAAGAGACCCAGTACTTC
>many|TRBV18|TRBJ1-5|14|NA
CASSYGHSNQPQHF
TGTGCCAGCTCCTACGGACACAGCAATCAGCCCCAGCATTTT
>many|TRBV5-1|TRBJ1-1|15|TRBD1
CASSPGQDMNTEAFF
TGCGCCAGCAGCCCCGGACAGGACATGAACACTGAAGCTTTCTTT
>many|TRBV5-6|TRBJ2-1|13|NA
CASSLGGDNEQFF
TGTGCCAGCAGCTTGGGGGGAGACAATGAGCAGTTCTTC
>many|TRBV3-1|TRBJ2-7|15|TRBD2
CASSPGLAGSYEQYF
TGTGCCAGCAGCCCCGGACTAGCGGGATCCTACGAGCAGTACTTC
>many|TRBV19|TRBJ2-1|15|TRBD2
CASSIGLAGEVEQFF
TGTGCCAGTAGTATCGGACTAGCGGGAGAGGTTGAGCAGTTCTTC
>NA|TRBV18|TRBJ1-4|15|TRBD1
CASSRTGGENEKLFF
TGTGCCAGCTCGCGAACAGGGGGAGAAAATGAAAAACTGTTTTTT
>many|TRBV12-3/TRBV12-4|TRBJ2-7|13|NA
CASSLAGVVEQYF
TGTGCCAGCAGTTTAGCGGGAGTAGTCGAGCAGTACTTC
>many|TRBV6-5|TRBJ2-1|17|TRBD1
CASSYAQGAGVDTEQFF
TGTGCCAGCAGTTACGCCCAGGGGGCTGGGGTTGATACTGAGCAGTTCTTC
>NA|TRBV2|TRBJ2-1|13|NA
CASSESSEHEQFF
TGTGCCAGCAGTGAGTCTAGCGAACATGAGCAGTTCTTC
>many|TRBV5-4|TRBJ2-2|12|NA
CASSSDGAQLFF
TGTGCCAGCAGCTCGGACGGTGCGCAGCTGTTTTTT
>few|TRBV9|TRBJ2-2|16|NA
CASSARRQGRTGELFF
TGTGCCAGCAGCGCCCGTCGGCAGGGACGTACCGGGGAGCTGTTTTTT
>medium-sized|TRBV20-1|TRBJ2-3|15|NA
CSARGGSRNTDTQYF
TGCAGTGCTAGAGGGGGGTCCAGAAACACAGATACGCAGTATTTT
>many|TRBV7-8|TRBJ1-1|14|NA
CASSLVRFSTEAFF
TGTGCCAGCAGCTTAGTGCGGTTTTCCACTGAAGCTTTCTTT
>NA|TRBV18|TRBJ1-5|12|NA
CASSPRVQPQHF
TGTGCCAGCTCACCCAGGGTTCAGCCCCAGCATTTT
>many|TRBV28|TRBJ2-2|16|TRBD2
CASTLSGRSRSGELFF
TGTGCCAGCACTCTTAGCGGGAGGTCACGAAGTGGGGAGCTGTTTTTT